The present entry profiles one TCR beta chain with its context. Its antigen specificity is not known. No quality values exist for individual bases; no much larger clone is one base distant. The data were obtained in a study of cytomegalovirus exposure and HLA in healthy donors (dated by TCRdb to 2015 to 2018). About the study as a whole: According to an earlier analysis of 550 to 700 of the donors, 150 million to 200 million T cells yielded approximately 120 million unique TCR beta sequences and around 300 Gb of sequence data. Across about 380 genotyped donors of the cohort, an average of approximately 200,000 unique TCR beta nucleotide sequences per donor were sequenced, and about a sixth of those sequences were non-productive. Roughly 290 gigabases of sequencing data and around 85 million unique TCR sequences made up an early release that covered 500 to 650 HLA-typed donors. A separate validation cohort of roughly 120 different subjects was used in addition to the roughly 700-subject first cohort. Donor age, sex, ethnicity and CMV serostatus were collected together with the repertoire data. Both class I and class II loci were covered by HLA typing, at four-digit resolution. The study profiled the T cell repertoires of 666 subjects by immunosequencing and related them to cytomegalovirus serostatus. A later analysis re-examined previously published TCR beta repertoires from roughly 720 donors and added high-resolution HLA genotyping to investigate patterns of TCR occurrence. Every repertoire in the discovery cohort had been generated on one and the same sequencing platform. The genetic ancestry cluster associated with self-reported Caucasian donors included about 81% of the 300 to 400 genotyped donors. The study aimed to test whether cataloging public T cell receptors could reveal signatures of past pathogen exposure. The number of donors typed differed by locus, with roughly 620-640 for A, B, C, DRB1 and DQB1, 522 for DQA1, 600 to 610 for DPA1, and around 460 for DPB1. High-throughput TCR immunosequencing, statistical association of individual TCRs with disease status, and machine learning were combined to predict cytomegalovirus infection status. An earlier analysis of approximately 580 of the donors used high-throughput TCR beta sequencing to judge whether each TCR beta V gene segment behaved as functional or pseudogenic. In the later analysis, no new phenotypic data were used to find candidate immune exposures; instead, reliance was placed on TCR beta sequences and their occurrence across donors. Five DR-DQ haplotypes were handled as single units for association and clustering because linkage in the cohort was strong. A later genetic analysis took genome-wide SNP genotypes for about 55% of the 666 donors and used that subset as a discovery cohort.

Summary of the overall study and its limitations: While some public TCRs were present in many individuals, most TCR sequences turned up only very rarely across donors. The only immune exposure information available for the cohort was CMV serostatus. In vitro tests confirmed that a few of the cytomegalovirus-associated TCR beta chains recognize cytomegalovirus antigens. Most CMV-associated TCR beta chains appeared to be HLA-restricted in a later analysis, and the HLA associations seemed to be driven largely by CMV exposure. In the study, some 180 TCR beta chains were listed as associated with cytomegalovirus. Linkage disequilibrium might explain the correlated functional status among segregating V segments, but an unknown experimental factor could not be excluded. This cohort had only TCR beta chains sequenced, and the lack of alpha or paired-chain data limited which features could be detected. According to a later analysis, TCR association rates differed among HLA loci, with DRB1 alleles showing the most associated TCRs and HLA-C alleles showing the fewest. Several of the top co-occurrence clusters appeared to be linked to parvovirus B19, influenza, CMV and Epstein-Barr virus, according to a later analysis. A later genetic analysis reported fewer N-insertions in productive TCRs among donors in an Asian-associated ancestry cluster than the roughly 700-donor mean. It was suggested by the authors that the approach could potentially be generalized to other disease states and immunological phenotypes. An association between a missense DCLRE1C variant and V-gene and J-gene trimming of TCR beta chains was found in a later genetic analysis and replicated in an independent cohort. A later analysis associated about 16,000 TCR beta sequences with specific HLA alleles at a false discovery rate of 0.05. Because some donors lacked HLA typing at each locus, the association tests relied only on the typed subset. A cluster of highly shared sequence variants was judged likely to represent a technical artifact of the sequencing pipeline. Broadly in line with IMGT annotations, most TCR beta V segments showed up in productive rearrangements about 87% or about 30% of the time in an earlier analysis of several hundred of the donors. In both the original and validation cohorts, the classifier was reported to diagnose cytomegalovirus status with high specificity and sensitivity. A further reported finding was that TCR beta sequences accurately predicted the HLA-A and HLA-B alleles for most subjects in the first cohort. In a later analysis, HLA-associated TCR beta chains were found to be more clonally expanded and to have lower generation probabilities than equally common non-associated chains. Presence/absence analyses assumed roughly uniform sequencing depth across donors, an assumption that may not hold. Strong co-occurrence of HLA alleles, especially DR and DQ, made assigning TCR associations to individual alleles difficult. The earlier analysis of 587 of the donors excluded around 17 rarely observed V segments, including chromosome 9 orphons, because counts were too low.

Receptor amplification or capture employed the immunoSEQ multiplex PCR assay. For the multiplex PCR, a mixture combining 60 forward primers for TCR Vbeta segments and 13 reverse primers for TCR Jbeta segments was used. The CDR3 region of rearranged TCR beta genes was amplified from genomic DNA with a multiplex PCR assay. On the Illumina HiSeq System, the amplified TCR beta libraries were sequenced as 87-base-pair reads. The source study handled its data this way. A later analysis tallied 75 million to 85 million unique TCR beta chains across the 610 or so repertoires, and approximately 12 million of those chains were shared by two or more donors. To remove PCR and sequencing errors, raw reads were error-corrected and collapsed into unique sequences using a nearest-neighbor algorithm that merged closely related sequences. To assign V, D and J gene segments, CDR3 sequences were aligned to IMGT reference sequences. For a sequence to be retained, a match of at least six nucleotides to both a V gene segment and a J gene segment was required. Rearrangements were classified as productive when the CDR3 lacked stop codons and remained in frame with V and J, and all other rearrangements were classified as non-productive. Following IMGT convention, CDR3 was defined as the stretch from the second conserved V-encoded cysteine to the conserved J-encoded phenylalanine. In an earlier analysis of more than 550 of the donors, sequences lacking an unambiguous match to a single V gene segment were excluded. An earlier analysis of a few hundred of the donors called V segments functional above 56.7% productive rearrangements and segregating when the between-donor standard deviation exceeded 5%. A statistical classification framework was developed to diagnose cytomegalovirus status using the catalog of TCR beta chain sequences. In a later analysis, TCR nucleotide sequences were compared against IMGT/GENE-DB human TR gene sequences so that V and J genes could be assigned. A later analysis assigned CDR3 sequences and most-parsimonious VDJ recombination scenarios with the TCRdist pipeline. In a later analysis, every TCR beta chain was defined by the combination of its CDR3 amino acid sequence and its V-gene family, and reads without a unique V-gene family were dropped. As a way to deal with suspected cross-contamination and a sequencing artifact, a later analysis dropped under 600 nucleotide sequences that were highly shared and had low generation probability. For each public chain, a later analysis derived a clonal expansion index from normalized ranks of inferred template counts within each repertoire. In a later analysis, generation probabilities were computed using a VDJ recombination model fitted to out-of-frame rearrangements, and the results were checked against IGoR. A later analysis scored TCR-TCR, TCR-HLA and TCR-CMV co-occurrence with hypergeometric tests, applying a repertoire-size bias correction to TCR pairs. A later analysis estimated false discovery rates by permuting HLA or CMV assignments 20 times. In a later analysis, co-occurring TCRs were grouped using DBSCAN, with TCRdist sequence similarity added in when clustering inside HLA-allele-positive subsets. Repertoires with fewer than 30,000 or more than 120,000 public chains, plus five repertoires with anomalous nucleotide sharing, were excluded from co-occurrence clustering. Drawn from immuneACCESS, this table holds only the in-frame rearrangements with V and J called that TCRdb kept. Clones are partly lost; checked studies trace under half to an unresolved V gene and leave the rest unexplained. That table furnishes V, J and clone size, whereas the DNA furnished D and trimming. This sample gives under 200,000 clones in total; about four fifths of them show up just once. Of the sample, less than 6% is held by the ten largest clones.

The cohort was made up of roughly 670 healthy bone marrow donors. At the time of sampling, all cohort members were nominally healthy, though unrecorded immune exposures were likely present. The donor tested CMV seropositive and was one of the 289 seropositive cohort members. Each donor provided a peripheral blood sample, and peripheral blood mononuclear cells were used for TCR beta sequencing. The Qiagen DNeasy Blood Extraction Kit was used to extract genomic DNA from the blood cell samples. The sample taken for sequencing was PBMCs. The source of this sequence is a woman in her 30s in good health and CMV-seropositive.

The DNA is TGTGCCAGCAGTGATCAAGGAGGATTATACAATGAGCAGTTCTTC. The encoded protein is CASSDQGGLYNEQFF. This chain is built from TRBV6-4 and TRBJ2-1; possibly the D gene is TRBD2, per 5 matching bases. For CDR1 and CDR2, the germline V gene lists MRHNA and SNTAGT. V sheds 3 bases and J sheds 4 bases, leaving 13 bases between their ends. Reading from cysteine to phenylalanine, the CDR3 counts 15 amino acids. Here the CDR3 DNA is all that survives: 45 bases in frame from base 1.